The clone carrying this T cell receptor (beta chain) was observed a handful of times. RNA transcripts were the template for amplifying TCR beta CDR3 regions. During a first-round RT-PCR of the TCR CDR3, the HTBI primer set was used. TCRdb redid the calling of the multiplex PCR reads with MiXCR, one entry per CDR3 protein. The data contain 500,000 to 750,000 distinct CDR3 sequences, approximately 15% of them seen just once; the ten biggest clones take up about 7%. These data come from a study of T cells in Graves' hyperthyroidism and ophthalmopathy. CDR3 length: 17 residues. V was clipped by 1 base and J by 3 bases, with 15 bases between them.

The J gene is TRBJ1-4, the V gene TRBV12-3 or TRBV12-4; no definite D call. The sample comprised blood. The TCR was taken from a woman in her thirties with Graves' hyperthyroidism. CDR3 sequence reads: CASSLGARRSSNEKLFF. The CDR3 nucleotides are TGTGCCAGCAGTTTAGGGGCCAGGAGGAGCTCTAATGAAAAACTGTTTTTT.